This T cell receptor (beta chain) stems from a study of T-cell reconstitution after alpha-beta-depleted transplantation in children. Overall study results and limits: At one year after transplant, newly produced T cells mostly accounted for T-cell counts and diversity. At around two months after transplant, the alpha-beta T cells were reportedly derived from several hundred expanded clones that came from non-depleted graft cells.

This clonotype was found many times. The antigen is not known. Looked up from germline, CDR1 is SGHRS and CDR2 is YFSETQ. V lost 0 bases and J 5 bases, leaving 11 bases between the germline ends. This CDR3 region has 15 residues. Construction of the TCRbeta library involved unique molecular identifiers. TCRdb reanalysed the PCR reads using MiXCR and keeps one entry per CDR3 protein. The profile covers nearly 20,000 distinct CDR3 sequences, with over 10% appearing a single time and 35% taken by the ten largest. The input for sequencing was PBMCs, mostly from graft donor cells, taken 60 days after TCRalphabeta/CD19-depleted stem cell transplant. The TCR originated in a female patient between 2 and 15 years old who had a stem cell transplant for congenital amegakaryocytic thrombocytopenia, so the T cells may come from the graft donor. The genes are TRBV5-1 and TRBJ1-4; D uncertain. CDR3 bases: TGCGCCAGCAGCTTGGTAGGACTGATGAATGAAAAACTGTTTTTT. This gives the protein CASSLVGLMNEKLFF.